This T cell receptor (beta chain) was documented in a study of radiotherapy plus CTLA-4 blockade in lung cancer. Across the study: Objective responses were documented in 15% to 20% of patients, with disease control in around 31%. Regarding the study as a whole: According to reports, early shifts in blood T cell clones, alongside interferon-beta, forecast response most accurately. There was expansion of tumor-derived TCR clones in blood after radiotherapy plus ipilimumab.

Each patient with chemo-refractory metastatic non-small-cell lung cancer was treated with focal radiation plus CTLA-4 blockade using ipilimumab. To note about this clone: Its specificity is unknown.

The CDR3 loop spans 17 amino acids. CDR1 is SGHRS and CDR2 is YFSETQ in the germline V gene. V was pared by 0 bases and J by 2 bases, with 5 bases of the junction left unmatched. Measured with immunoSEQ multiplex PCR; TCRdb has only the in-frame clones, and not every one. The sample consists of tens of thousands of clones, under 80% of them appearing once. V and J are TRBV5-1 and TRBJ2-5; 12 nucleotides agree with TRBD2. The receptor comes from a human donor with non-small cell lung cancer whose response to radiotherapy plus ipilimumab could not be evaluated. Some clones in this sample may be carry-over from other donors' samples. The specimen was peripheral blood, collected from a patient treated with radiotherapy plus ipilimumab. The CDR3 DNA follows: TGCGCCAGCAGCTTGGGGACTAGCGGGACACCTCAAGAGACCCAGTACTTC. Protein sequence: CASSLGTSGTPQETQYF.